The 14 T cell receptor beta chains below were found in one sample sequenced in a study of T cells after yellow fever vaccination. TCRdb ran MiXCR on the 5' RACE reads and lists one entry per CDR3 protein. This sample yields 55,000 or so distinct CDR3 sequences, of which less than 8% are seen a single time; roughly 24% belongs to the top ten. The specimen was CD8+ T cells not binding an NS4B(214-222) dextramer, sorted from PBMCs, collected 35 to 50 days after the first yellow fever vaccination. The receptors come from a man in his late teens or twenties who received the YFV17D yellow fever vaccine.

V is TRBV3-1 and J is TRBJ1-1; 7 nucleotides line up with TRBD1. The CDR3 sequence is 13 residues long. Unmatched junction bases numbered 2, after V lost 3 bases and J lost 4 bases. In germline, CDR1 is LGHDT, CDR2 YNNKEL (reference sequence). The CDR3 nucleotides are TGTGCCAGCAGCCAGCACAGGGGCACTGAAGCTTTCTTT. The encoded protein is CASSQHRGTEAFF. Full variable domain (outside the CDR3, taken from reference TRBV3-1 and TRBJ1-1): DTAVSQTPKYLVTQMGNDKSIKCEQNLGHDTMYWYKQDSKKFLKIMFSYNNKELIINETVPNRFSPKSPDKAHLNLHINSLELGDSAVYFCASSQHRGTEAFFGQGTRLTVV.

This clonotype showed up just a few times. This chain joins TRBV10-2 and TRBJ1-2; 9 nucleotides align to TRBD1. With V trimmed by 2 bases and J by 3 bases, 4 bases remained unmatched. This CDR3 spans 15 amino acids. Germline CDR1 is WSHSY and CDR2 is SAAADI. The CDR3 is CASSERTGAYYGYTF. The CDR3, as DNA: TGCGCCAGCAGTGAGAGGACAGGGGCCTACTATGGCTACACCTTC.

This clonotype was counted ten times or more. The V gene is TRBV18, the J gene TRBJ2-1; weak D call: TRBD2 (7 bases). The CDR3 length is 14 residues. Per germline, CDR1 KGHSH and CDR2 LQKENI. V dropped 6 bases and J dropped 9 bases, with 18 bases sitting between them. The CDR3 sequence is CASSPAAGAVEQFF. CDR3 nucleotide sequence: TGTGCCAGCTCCCCGGCGGCGGGGGCGGTTGAGCAGTTCTTC.

In this sample, this clonotype turned up many times. The chain uses TRBV7-8 and TRBJ2-5, with D uncertain. V was cut by 8 bases and J by 2 bases, with 15 bases left in between. Germline CDR1 and CDR2: SGHVS and FQNEAQ. There are 14 residues in the CDR3. CDR3 sequence (DNA): TGTGCCAGCGGGCCTAGATCGCAACAAGAGACCCAGTACTTC. This encodes CASGPRSQQETQYF.

This clonotype came up many times. The chain joins TRBV28 to TRBJ1-5, with 8 bases matching TRBD1. Trimming took 6 bases from V and 2 from J; bases not matched to a gene: 6. Germline assignment: CDR1 MDHEN and CDR2 SYDVKM. The CDR3 is made up of 15 amino acids. This CDR3 reads CASRPQGGGNQPQHF. The DNA of the CDR3 is TGTGCCAGCAGACCACAGGGGGGAGGCAATCAGCCCCAGCATTTT.

This clonotype was counted only a few times. V is TRBV27 and J is TRBJ2-1; TRBD1 or TRBD2 may be the D gene (7 bases each). CDR3 length equals 15 residues. V was pared by 6 bases and J by 10 bases, with 22 bases between. Germline V gene lookup returns CDR1 MNHEY and CDR2 SMNVEV (reference sequence). CDR3 loop: CASSQRSGGVKEQFF. DNA for the CDR3: TGTGCCAGCAGCCAGAGGTCAGGGGGGGTAAAGGAGCAGTTCTTC.

This clonotype was seen more than once but under ten times. The V call is TRBV7-8, the J call TRBJ2-7; D is undetermined. Germline V gene data show CDR1 as SGHVS and CDR2 as FQNEAQ. V lost 1 base, J lost 5 bases, and 15 bases lay in between. The CDR3 is made up of 15 amino acids. The DNA for the CDR3 is TGTGCCAGCAGCTTAGAAGTTAAGAGCGTTCACGAGCAGTACTTC. Translation gives CASSLEVKSVHEQYF. Together with reference TRBV7-8 and TRBJ2-7, the CDR3 gives the full variable domain: GAGVSQSPRYKVAKRGQDVALRCDPISGHVSLFWYQQALGQGPEFLTYFQNEAQLDKSGLPSDRFFAERPEGSVSTLKIQRTQQEDSAVYLCASSLEVKSVHEQYFGPGTRLTVT.

This clonotype was counted ten times or more. The chain recombines TRBV2 with TRBJ2-1, with TRBD2 matching 9 bases. Germline V gene data show CDR1 as SNHLY and CDR2 as FYNNEI. CDR3 length equals 16 residues. V lost 5 bases and J lost 3; bases outside the gene matches: 8. CDR3: CASSTTGTSFYNEQFF. The DNA for the CDR3 is TGTGCCAGCAGTACTACCGGGACTAGCTTCTACAATGAGCAGTTCTTC.

The chain joins TRBV7-2 to TRBJ2-2; D gene ambiguous. The V gene lost 6 bases and the J gene lost 5 bases, with 19 bases spanning the gap. This CDR3 comprises 16 residues. Looked up from germline, CDR1 is SGHTA and CDR2 is FQGNSA. CDR3 in amino acids: CASRRTTRVGTGELFF. The CDR3 region has the DNA TGTGCCAGCAGACGAACGACGCGAGTTGGTACCGGGGAGCTGTTTTTT.

In regard to this clonotype: A much more abundant neighbour one base away suggests this may be a read error. The rearrangement uses TRBV7-6 and TRBJ2-1; 11 nucleotides line up with TRBD2. CDR3 length equals 16 residues. Germline V gene lookup returns CDR1 SGHVS and CDR2 FNYEAQ. The CDR3 spells CARSFELAGDHNEQFF. DNA for the CDR3: TGTGCCAGGAGCTTCGAACTAGCGGGGGACCACAATGAGCAGTTCTTC. Full variable domain (rest looked up from reference TRBV7-6 and TRBJ2-1): GAGVSQSPRYKVTKRGQDVALRCDPISGHVSLYWYRQALGQGPEFLTYFNYEAQQDKSGLPNDRFSAERPEGSISTLTIQRTEQRDSAMYRCARSFELAGDHNEQFFGPGTRLTVL.

This clonotype was detected ten times or more. This chain links TRBV4-3 with TRBJ1-1; TRBD1 is a possible D gene (5 bases). Trimming shortened V by 1 base and J by 1 base, and 19 bases separated the two germline ends. CDR3 length equals 18 residues. CDR1 and CDR2 (germline): LGHNA, YSLEER. The CDR3 bases are TGCGCCAGCAGCCAAGGCAGCAGGGTCCACCTGGGGAACACTGAAGCTTTCTTT. Its protein is CASSQGSRVHLGNTEAFF.

The sample holds many counts of this clonotype. The V gene is TRBV6-1, the J gene TRBJ1-5; weak D call: TRBD1 (6 bases). Germline CDR1 reads MNHNS; CDR2 reads SASEGT. The CDR3 runs 14 residues. Trimming pared 5 bases from V and 6 bases from J, leaving 14 bases between. The CDR3 region has the DNA TGTGCCAGCAGTCCCAGGGGAGGGAGTCAGCCCCAGCATTTT. Protein sequence: CASSPRGGSQPQHF.

This clonotype was recorded a few times. V gene TRBV20-1 combines with J gene TRBJ2-3; TRBD2 aligns across 12 bases. V dropped 3 bases and J dropped 5; count of bases not matched to a gene: 21. The CDR3 covers 20 residues. Germline V CDR1 and CDR2: DFQATT, SNEGSKA (reference sequence). The CDR3 nucleotides read TGCAGTGCTAGTCAAAACGACTATACGCTAGCGGGGGGGCATGGAGATACGCAGTATTTT. Protein product: CSASQNDYTLAGGHGDTQYF.

The chain carries TRBV4-1 and TRBJ2-5; D possibly matches TRBD1 or TRBD2 (5 bases each). There are 15 residues in the CDR3. CDR1 and CDR2 (germline): MGHRA, YSYEKL. V was cut by 2 bases and J by 4 bases, with 14 bases left in between. DNA of the CDR3: TGCGCCAGCAGCCAAAACACCGGGACCGTAGAGACCCAGTACTTC. As protein: CASSQNTGTVETQYF.